Shown below are 17 T cell receptor beta chains from a single sample sequenced in a study of Ad26.COV2.S vaccination and SARS-CoV-2 variants. Treatment: around 19 received Ad26.COV2.S at low or high dose, single or two shots; about 5 received placebo; per-sample allocation not given. Material that was analyzed had been drawn on day 63 after the first vaccine or placebo injection. TCRdb's copy holds only in-frame clones and misses some; the assay was immunoSEQ multiplex PCR. The profile covers around 450,000 clones, with roughly 91% appearing a single time and less than 5.5% taken by the ten largest. The sample in question was peripheral blood, obtained in a trial of Ad26.COV2.S vaccine versus placebo. These TCRs come from a person between 18 and 59 years old who received the Ad26.COV2.S COVID-19 vaccine or a placebo.

The chain links TRBV24-1 to TRBJ2-1; 13 bases align to TRBD2. Germline assignment: CDR1 KGHDR and CDR2 SFDVKD. After removal of 1 base from V and 9 bases from J, the junction contained 2 bases not matched to a gene. This CDR3 region has 15 residues. The CDR3 spells CATSDFGLAGVEQFF. The CDR3 DNA reads TGTGCCACCAGTGATTTCGGACTAGCGGGAGTTGAGCAGTTCTTC.

In its sample, this clone was seen once. This sequence joins TRBV7-6 and TRBJ2-6, with TRBD1 as a possible D gene (6 bases). In germline, CDR1 is SGHVS, CDR2 FNYEAQ. The CDR3 is 18 amino acids. V shed 0 bases and J shed 2 bases, with 14 bases lying between them. The CDR3 here is CASSLARQGTPGANVLTF. In DNA, the CDR3 is TGTGCCAGCAGCTTAGCGAGGCAGGGGACGCCTGGGGCCAACGTCCTGACTTTC.

The gene calls are TRBV2 and TRBJ1-4, with 7 bases aligning to TRBD1. CDR1 is SNHLY and CDR2 is FYNNEI in the germline V gene. J gave up 4 bases and V 7 bases, and 6 bases lay outside the gene matches. The CDR3 sequence is 14 residues long. CDR3 coding DNA: TGTGCCAGCAACGGCCAGGGGGATAATGAAAAACTGTTTTTT. Protein product: CASNGQGDNEKLFF. Together with reference TRBV2 and TRBJ1-4, the CDR3 gives the full variable domain: EPEVTQTPSHQVTQMGQEVILRCVPISNHLYFYWYRQILGQKVEFLVSFYNNEISEKSEIFDDQFSVERPDGSNFTLKIRSTKLEDSAMYFCASNGQGDNEKLFFGSGTQLSVL.

The rearrangement uses TRBV7-8 and TRBJ1-3; 7 positions agree with TRBD1. Germline CDR1 SGHVS, CDR2 FQNEAQ. The CDR3 runs 15 residues. Trimming cost V 2 bases and J 4 bases; bases outside gene matches: 5. CDR3 nucleotides: TGTGCCAGCAGCTTAAGGGGGCGGTCCGGAAACACCATATATTTT. Amino acids: CASSLRGRSGNTIYF. The whole variable domain, remainder taken from reference TRBV7-8 and TRBJ1-3, is GAGVSQSPRYKVAKRGQDVALRCDPISGHVSLFWYQQALGQGPEFLTYFQNEAQLDKSGLPSDRFFAERPEGSVSTLKIQRTQQEDSAVYLCASSLRGRSGNTIYFGEGSWLTVV.

The chain is built from TRBV6-5 and TRBJ1-1, with D tentatively TRBD1 (5 bases). CDR1 and CDR2 from the germline V gene are MNHEY and SVGAGI. Trimming pared 5 bases from V and 2 bases from J, leaving 12 bases between. This CDR3 has 14 amino acids. This CDR3 is CASSLRDINTEAFF. CDR3 DNA: TGTGCCAGCAGTCTCAGGGATATTAACACTGAAGCTTTCTTT.

This chain links TRBV4-2 with TRBJ2-7; 7 nucleotides agree with TRBD2. CDR1 LGHNA and CDR2 YNFKEQ come from the germline V gene. Trimming cost V 1 base and J 2 bases; bases outside gene matches: 11. The CDR3 has 17 amino acids. The CDR3 sequence is CASSQGLSGRPPYEQYF. CDR3 coding DNA: TGTGCCAGCAGCCAAGGGCTTAGCGGGCGACCCCCCTACGAGCAGTACTTC.

The gene calls are TRBV28 and TRBJ1-4; 9 nucleotides line up with TRBD1. Germline V gene data show CDR1 as MDHEN and CDR2 as SYDVKM. The CDR3 is 15 residues long. With 4 bases clipped from V and 7 bases from J, the junction kept 7 bases outside the gene matches. Written as DNA, the CDR3 is TGTGCCAGCAGTTGGGGACAGGGTACACCTGAAAAACTGTTTTTT. The encoded protein is CASSWGQGTPEKLFF.

As for this clone: The sample carries other DNA sequences with the same CDR3. The chain is built from TRBV7-3 and TRBJ2-3; D is perhaps TRBD2 (6 bases). Between the trimmed V and J ends, which lost 0 bases and 1 base, there was a span of 8 bases. The germline CDR1 and CDR2 sequences are SGHTA and FQGTGA. The CDR3 length is 15 residues. CDR3 DNA: TGTGCCAGCAGCTTAACCGGGGGTGGCACAGATACGCAGTATTTT. Amino acid sequence: CASSLTGGGTDTQYF.

This clone was seen only a few times. The V gene is TRBV3-1 (or the pseudogene TRBV3-2), the J gene TRBJ2-7, with D perhaps given as TRBD1 or TRBD2 (5 bases each). Trimming shortened V by 1 base and J by 4 bases, and 11 bases separated the two germline ends. CDR1 and CDR2 (germline): LGHDT, YNNKEL (reference sequence). There are 14 residues in the CDR3. The CDR3 loop is CASSQGGFVYEQYF. The CDR3 region has the DNA TGTGCCAGCAGCCAAGGGGGGTTCGTGTACGAGCAGTACTTC.

In DNA, the CDR3 is TGTGCCAGCAGTGAAGTGATGTGGACAGGGAGGGACAATGAGCAGTTCTTC. Amino acid sequence: CASSEVMWTGRDNEQFF. V is TRBV6-1 and J is TRBJ2-1; D is perhaps TRBD1 (8 bases). The germline V and J ends were trimmed by 1 base and 5 bases, with 18 bases remaining between them. Germline V gene sequence: CDR1 MNHNS, CDR2 SASEGT. This CDR3 is built from 17 residues.

About this clone: The sample carries other DNA sequences with the same CDR3. CDR3 amino acids: CASSLSLSSGANVLTF. CDR3 in DNA: TGTGCCAGCAGCCTATCGCTAAGCTCTGGGGCCAACGTCCTGACTTTC. This chain joins TRBV5-6 and TRBJ2-6; D remains ambiguous. Germline loops: CDR1 SGHDT, CDR2 YYEEEE. V gave up 4 bases and J gave up 0 bases, with 11 bases separating them. This CDR3 region has 16 residues.

The genes are TRBV7-9 and TRBJ1-1, with a possible D match to TRBD1 (6 bases). Per germline, CDR1 SEHNR and CDR2 FQNEAQ (reference sequence). The CDR3 has 17 residues. Trimming stripped 1 base from V and 3 bases from J, with 18 bases between. The CDR3 loop is CASSLEGQGQGYTEAFF. CDR3 DNA sequence: TGTGCCAGCAGCTTAGAGGGGCAGGGCCAGGGGTACACTGAAGCTTTCTTT. The full variable domain, its missing parts supplied by reference TRBV7-9 and TRBJ1-1, is DTGVSQNPRHKITKRGQNVTFRCDPISEHNRLYWYRQTLGQGPEFLTYFQNEAQLEKSRLLSDRFSAERPKGSFSTLEIQRTEQGDSAMYLCASSLEGQGQGYTEAFFGQGTRLTVV.

Worth noting for this clone: Other DNA variants within this sample encode the same CDR3. This rearrangement joins TRBV2 to TRBJ2-7; the D gene could be TRBD1 or TRBD2 (5 bases each). CDR1 is SNHLY, CDR2 FYNNEI, per germline. Trimming left V 11 bases short and J 1 base short, with 12 bases between. There are 12 residues in the CDR3. The chain's CDR3 is CAGGLLSYEQYF. The CDR3 region has the DNA TGTGCCGGGGGTCTATTATCCTACGAGCAGTACTTC.

This chain links TRBV7-8 with TRBJ1-3; possibly TRBD1 for D (6 bases). V was cut by 5 bases and J by 0 bases, with 20 bases left in between. The length of the CDR3 is 18 residues. CDR1 SGHVS and CDR2 FQNEAQ come from the germline V gene. This chain's CDR3 is CASSHTWGRTDSGNTIYF. CDR3 in DNA: TGTGCCAGCAGCCACACCTGGGGCAGGACAGACTCTGGAAACACCATATATTTT.

The V call is TRBV3-1 (or the pseudogene TRBV3-2), the J call TRBJ2-7; the match to TRBD1 covers 9 bases. The germline V gene has CDR1 LGHDT and CDR2 YNNKEL (reference sequence). This CDR3 region has 13 residues. Unmatched junction bases numbered 5, after V lost 4 bases and J lost 7 bases. The CDR3 here is CASSRQTGGEQYF. Written as DNA, the CDR3 is TGTGCCAGCAGCCGCCAGACAGGGGGAGAGCAGTACTTC.

This clone was seen more than once but under ten times. The chain uses TRBV4-1 and TRBJ2-1; 12 nucleotides agree with TRBD2. Per germline, CDR1 MGHRA and CDR2 YSYEKL. The V segment lost 5 bases and the J segment 5 bases; nucleotides outside the gene matches: 7. The CDR3 extends over 16 amino acids. Here the CDR3 DNA reads TGCGCCAGCAGCAGTCTAGGGACTAGCGGGCACAATGAGCAGTTCTTC. This encodes CASSSLGTSGHNEQFF.

This rearrangement joins TRBV30 to TRBJ1-2, with D perhaps matching TRBD1 (5 bases). The ends were cut back, 3 bases at V and 8 bases at J, with 10 bases in the middle. CDR3 length: 11 residues. CDR1 GTSNPN and CDR2 SVGIG come from the germline V gene (reference sequence). In DNA, the CDR3 is TGTGCCTGGAGCCCAGGGATGGGCTACACCTTC. Translation gives CAWSPGMGYTF.